This T cell receptor (beta chain) was sequenced during a study of blood T cell repertoires in COVID-19. Whole-study context: COVID-19 samples, acute and convalescent, were from the United States, Italy and Spain. Sources were T cells, B-cell-depleted T cells, or PBMCs; the material itself was cDNA or gDNA.

This CDR3 has 15 amino acids. CDR1 and CDR2 (germline): MNHEY, SVGAGI. As concerns this clone: The germline gene is not matched at one end of the junction; a read error may be the cause. This specimen includes other DNA sequences encoding the same CDR3.

Original processing notes: Amplification from reference gene primers served as the basis for estimated nucleated cell counts. Repertoires were generated with immunoSEQ multiplex PCR, while TCRdb's copy carries only in-frame clones and drops some. D and trimming come from the DNA, and the V and J calls and clone size come from that table. The sample holds 150,000 to 200,000 clones, roughly 84% seen once. The sample consisted of peripheral blood. The chain carries TRBV6-5 and TRBJ1-5, with D possibly matching TRBD1 (6 bases). The origin of this receptor is a human donor in a cohort sampled during active COVID-19. CDR3 in DNA: TGTGCTAGCAGTACCTCAGGGGTCGGGATCGAGCCCCAGCATTTT. This gives the protein CASSTSGVGIEPQHF.